This is a list of T cell receptor beta chains from one sample in a study of T cells in Graves' hyperthyroidism and ophthalmopathy. TCRdb processed the multiplex PCR reads anew with MiXCR; each CDR3 protein has one entry. The sample consists of about 740,000 distinct CDR3 sequences, around 15% of them appearing once. The sequenced sample was blood. Source of these receptors: a woman aged 18 to 35 with Graves' hyperthyroidism. Both conserved end residues are trimmed from each CDR3. Fields, in order: CDR3 protein, D gene, J gene, V gene, clone size. The D gene is left open where the match is weak. A clone size is listed for some rows: how often the clone was seen (once, few, many), or a class if it is expanded.

ASSLEQGDTIY | TRBD1 | TRBJ1-3 | TRBV7-2 | many
AWSVSSGSKGEQY | TRBD2 | TRBJ2-7 | TRBV30 | few
ASPAPGTLAATDTQY | NA | TRBJ2-3 | TRBV5-4 | NA
ASSFGGGPGTQY | TRBD2 | TRBJ2-5 | TRBV12-3/TRBV12-4 | NA
ASRQAYEQY | NA | TRBJ2-7 | TRBV6-1 | few
ASRIAGEVVETQY | TRBD2 | TRBJ2-5 | TRBV3-1 | many
AWRPGRSYEQY | NA | TRBJ2-7 | TRBV30 | NA
ASGRPLKREPYEQY | TRBD2 | TRBJ2-7 | TRBV6-2/TRBV6-3 | many
ASSSRTLAGGPSYEQY | TRBD2 | TRBJ2-7 | TRBV7-9 | few
ASTLHAAAWNIQY | NA | TRBJ2-4 | TRBV12-3/TRBV12-4 | many
ASSAGTRYFETQY | NA | TRBJ2-5 | TRBV5-1 | NA
ASSNAVNQPQH | NA | TRBJ1-5 | TRBV4-1 | many
ASSFQRLSYEQY | NA | TRBJ2-7 | TRBV27 | many
AWSLGQEWETQY | NA | TRBJ2-5 | TRBV30 | many
ASSPRGQGSFDEQY | TRBD1 | TRBJ2-7 | TRBV5-1 | NA
ASSPSGKSGNTIY | NA | TRBJ1-3 | TRBV7-2 | NA
ASSYFRQGSYEQY | TRBD1 | TRBJ2-7 | TRBV6-6 | many
ASSLGSSGANVLT | NA | TRBJ2-6 | TRBV5-5 | NA
ASRTQGGYGYT | TRBD1 | TRBJ1-2 | TRBV27 | NA
ASSVGGRGRNTEAF | NA | TRBJ1-1 | TRBV9 | few
ASSSRTSGGVTDTQY | TRBD2 | TRBJ2-3 | TRBV27 | many
ASSGGRNTGELF | TRBD2 | TRBJ2-2 | TRBV5-1 | many
SVAHPRGEQF | NA | TRBJ2-1 | TRBV29-1 | NA
ASSQYPWTGGRTNEKLF | TRBD1 | TRBJ1-4 | TRBV4-1 | NA
ASITSGSPGELF | TRBD2 | TRBJ2-2 | TRBV28 | NA
SVVLPGQPLSGKNYNEQF | NA | TRBJ2-1 | TRBV20-1 | many
ASSKQGYGYT | NA | TRBJ1-2 | TRBV6-2/TRBV6-3 | many
ASNTGTGGYEQY | NA | TRBJ2-7 | TRBV6-2/TRBV6-3 | many
ATSDPDRGGTDTQY | TRBD1 | TRBJ2-3 | TRBV24-1 | few
ATLGEGIASPLH | NA | TRBJ1-6 | TRBV7-2 | many
ASSAGTPGSPLH | NA | TRBJ1-6 | TRBV9 | NA
SAPRSGSYEQY | NA | TRBJ2-7 | TRBV20-1 | many
ASSQGQGMNGYT | TRBD1 | TRBJ1-2 | TRBV3-1 | NA
SASPGTAHWQPQH | TRBD1 | TRBJ1-5 | TRBV20-1 | many
ASSLSLRGVNEKLF | NA | TRBJ1-4 | TRBV7-2 | few
ASSQVPGGYT | NA | TRBJ1-2 | TRBV3-1 | many
AWTGGPGQPQH | NA | TRBJ1-5 | TRBV30 | many
SARGAPRGTDTQY | NA | TRBJ2-3 | TRBV20-1 | few
ASSEGQYEQY | TRBD1 | TRBJ2-7 | TRBV7-9 | NA
ASSLAGGGPGNTIY | NA | TRBJ1-3 | TRBV7-9 | NA
ASSPPRVDSYEQY | NA | TRBJ2-7 | TRBV28 | many
ASSSLIAKNIQY | NA | TRBJ2-4 | TRBV27 | NA